The rows below give T cell receptor beta chains drawn from one sample of a study of blood T cell repertoires in COVID-19. Measured with immunoSEQ multiplex PCR; TCRdb has only the in-frame clones, and not every one. The sample has under 300,000 clones, about nine tenths seen once. The sequenced sample consisted of PBMCs or T cells enriched from blood (not recorded which). The origin of the receptors is a man aged 18 to 29 who had recovered from COVID-19. CDR3s include the opening cysteine and the closing phenylalanine or tryptophan. A D gene is named only where the DNA matches it firmly. Rows may omit the clone size; those that give it use once, few, many or a size class.

size	J	D	V	CDR3	DNA
.	TRBJ1-5	TRBD1	TRBV12-3/TRBV12-4	CASSGQAAGPQHF	TGTGCCAGCAGTGGACAGGCCGCCGGGCCCCAGCATTTT
.	TRBJ2-7	.	TRBV7-9	CASSLAGQYYEQYF	TGTGCCAGCAGCTTAGCAGGACAGTACTACGAGCAGTACTTC
.	TRBJ2-7	TRBD1	TRBV5-1	CASSILTGGYYEQYF	TGCGCCAGCAGCATATTGACAGGGGGATACTACGAGCAGTACTTC
.	TRBJ2-2	TRBD2	TRBV30	CAWRQAGGAGELFF	TGTGCCTGGAGGCAAGCGGGAGGCGCCGGGGAGCTGTTTTTT
.	TRBJ2-1	.	TRBV6-6	CASSQDGEYNEQFF	TGTGCCAGCAGTCAAGACGGAGAGTACAATGAGCAGTTCTTC
.	TRBJ2-7	.	TRBV6-5	CASRDTGVAAYEQYF	TGTGCCAGCAGAGACACTGGGGTAGCGGCCTACGAGCAGTACTTC
.	TRBJ1-4	.	TRBV4-1	CASSQGQFPTNEKLFF	TGCGCCAGCAGCCAAGGGCAGTTCCCAACTAATGAAAAACTGTTTTTT
once	TRBJ2-2	TRBD2	TRBV10-1	CASSPAAIAGGRGELFF	TGCGCCAGCAGTCCCGCCGCAATAGCGGGAGGCCGTGGGGAGCTGTTTTTT
.	TRBJ1-1	.	TRBV2	CASTGGLLGGAFF	TGTGCCAGCACCGGGGGGCTACTCGGCGGGGCTTTCTTT
.	TRBJ2-7	.	TRBV3-1/TRBV3-2	CASSQGSYEQYF	TGTGCCAGCAGCCAAGGGAGCTACGAGCAGTACTTC
.	TRBJ2-7	TRBD1	TRBV14	CASSSPSGTGIFEQYF	TGTGCCAGCAGCTCTCCCTCGGGGACAGGAATTTTCGAGCAGTACTTC
.	TRBJ2-6	TRBD1	TRBV10-3	CAIRPRTGEGSGANVLTF	TGTGCCATCCGTCCGAGGACAGGGGAAGGATCTGGGGCCAACGTCCTGACTTTC
.	TRBJ1-5	TRBD1	TRBV6-5	CASSRSGGSYQPQHF	TGTGCCAGCAGCCGCTCAGGGGGCTCGTATCAGCCCCAGCATTTT
.	TRBJ1-1	.	TRBV5-4	CASSPGEGVGTEAFF	TGTGCCAGCAGCCCCGGGGAGGGGGTGGGCACTGAAGCTTTCTTT
.	TRBJ1-4	.	TRBV7-9	CASSLAGGGVEKLFF	TGTGCCAGCAGCTTAGCAGGGGGAGGGGTTGAAAAACTGTTTTTT
.	TRBJ2-5	TRBD2	TRBV10-3	CAIRAGTSFETQYF	TGTGCCATCAGGGCAGGGACTAGCTTTGAGACCCAGTACTTC
.	TRBJ2-5	.	TRBV4-1	CASSQDPGVQETQYF	TGCGCCAGCAGCCAAGATCCCGGAGTCCAAGAGACCCAGTACTTC
.	TRBJ1-2	TRBD1	TRBV28	CASNSPGQGLGYTF	TGTGCCAGCAACTCTCCGGGACAGGGTCTTGGCTACACCTTC
.	TRBJ2-3	TRBD2	TRBV4-1	CASSQLAGGADTQYF	TGCGCCAGCAGCCAATTAGCGGGGGGGGCAGATACGCAGTATTTT
.	TRBJ2-6	TRBD1	TRBV19	CASSSGQGVSGANVLTF	TGTGCCAGTTCCTCGGGACAGGGGGTTTCTGGGGCCAACGTCCTGACTTTC
.	TRBJ2-7	.	TRBV30	CAWSVQYEQYF	TGTGCCTGGAGTGTCCAATACGAGCAGTACTTC
.	TRBJ1-3	.	TRBV7-7	CASSLAGRAIDTIYF	TGTGCTAGCAGCTTAGCCGGCAGGGCCATTGACACCATATATTTT
few	TRBJ1-1	TRBD1	TRBV5-1	CASSPGQGNTEAFF	TGCGCCAGCAGCCCGGGACAGGGGAACACTGAAGCTTTCTTT
.	TRBJ1-1	.	TRBV6-5	CASSYQLNTEAFF	TGTGCCAGCAGTTACCAGTTGAACACTGAAGCTTTCTTT
.	TRBJ2-7	TRBD1	TRBV6-5	CASSRPGQGSYEQYF	TGTGCCAGCAGCCGACCGGGACAGGGGTCCTACGAGCAGTACTTC
.	TRBJ1-3	.	TRBV19	CASTDIQGSGNTIYF	TGTGCCAGTACCGATATCCAAGGGAGTGGAAACACCATATATTTT
.	TRBJ2-7	TRBD2	TRBV7-2	CASSLSRGVYEQYF	TGTGCCAGCAGCTTGAGCCGGGGGGTCTACGAGCAGTACTTC
once	TRBJ1-5	TRBD1	TRBV4-1	CASRATGFGQPQHF	TGCGCCAGCAGGGCGACAGGGTTCGGTCAGCCCCAGCATTTT
.	TRBJ2-6	.	TRBV5-5	CASSLVLEPSTLTF	TGTGCCAGCAGCTTGGTTCTCGAGCCTTCTACCCTGACTTTC
.	TRBJ1-3	.	TRBV19	CASSIADSPGNTIYF	TGTGCCAGTAGTATAGCGGACAGTCCCGGAAACACCATATATTTT
few	TRBJ1-4	.	TRBV2	CASSEGVGGRLYEKLFF	TGTGCCAGCAGTGAAGGGGTCGGGGGGAGGCTGTATGAAAAACTGTTTTTT
many	TRBJ2-7	TRBD1	TRBV4-1	CASSGDRGYEQYF	TGCGCCAGCAGCGGGGACAGGGGCTACGAGCAGTACTTC
.	TRBJ1-2	.	TRBV2	CASSEEGSGLNYGYTF	TGTGCCAGCAGTGAGGAAGGCTCAGGATTGAACTATGGCTACACCTTC
.	TRBJ2-1	.	TRBV28	CASSSRKFGLDEQFF	TGTGCCAGCAGTTCCCGCAAGTTTGGGCTCGATGAGCAGTTCTTC
.	TRBJ1-3	.	TRBV14	CASSQVVTYSGNTIYF	TGTGCCAGCAGCCAAGTGGTCACTTACTCTGGAAACACCATATATTTT
once	TRBJ2-2	TRBD1	TRBV5-8	CASSPQGAGELFF	TGTGCCAGCAGTCCCCAGGGGGCCGGGGAGCTGTTTTTT
.	TRBJ1-1	.	TRBV15	CATSREGQHTEAFF	TGTGCCACCAGCAGAGAAGGACAGCACACTGAAGCTTTCTTT
.	TRBJ1-1	.	TRBV27	CASSTRDTTEAFF	TGTGCCAGCAGTACCCGGGACACAACTGAAGCTTTCTTT
.	TRBJ2-5	TRBD2	TRBV30	CAWSETSGGETQYF	TGTGCCTGGAGCGAGACTAGCGGGGGGGAGACCCAGTACTTC
.	TRBJ2-1	TRBD2	TRBV10-3	CAIGQVNLAGASYEQFF	TGTGCCATCGGACAGGTGAACCTAGCGGGAGCATCGTATGAGCAGTTCTTC
.	TRBJ1-1	.	TRBV6-1	CASSDLTGMNTEAFF	TGTGCCAGCAGTGATCTGACAGGAATGAACACTGAAGCTTTCTTT
once	TRBJ1-2	TRBD1	TRBV4-1	CASSQDWTGGNYGYTF	TGCGCCAGCAGCCAAGATTGGACAGGGGGCAACTATGGCTACACCTTC
.	TRBJ1-2	.	TRBV4-2	CASSQGPLGHGYTF	TGTGCCAGCAGCCAAGGGCCGCTGGGCCATGGCTACACCTTC
.	TRBJ2-1	.	TRBV9	CASSVAIGGPYNEQFF	TGTGCCAGCAGCGTAGCTATCGGGGGACCATACAATGAGCAGTTCTTC